This T cell receptor (beta chain) appears in the sequencing data of a study of blood T cell repertoires in COVID-19. Study as a whole: Collection of acute and convalescent COVID-19 samples took place in the United States, Italy and Spain. PBMCs, B-cell-depleted T cells, or T cells provided the cDNA or gDNA that made up the material.

Only a few counts were recorded for this clone. Under the authors' procedure: Nucleated cell number was recorded as an estimate derived from reference gene primer amplification. TCRdb's copy holds only in-frame clones and misses some; the assay was immunoSEQ multiplex PCR. That table furnishes V, J and clone size, whereas the DNA furnished D and trimming. The data hold over 150,000 clones, with about 86% observed a single time. The sequencing input was PBMCs or T cells enriched from blood (not recorded which). The receptor's source is a man aged 45-60 years who had recovered from COVID-19.

The CDR3 sequence is CASSLVGVQETQYF. The CDR3 nucleotides read TGTGCCAGCAGCTTGGTAGGGGTCCAAGAGACCCAGTACTTC. The chain recombines TRBV5-8 with TRBJ2-5, with a possible D match to TRBD1 (5 bases). Trimming cost V 0 bases and J 1 base, with 7 bases left between them. Germline assignment: CDR1 SGHTS and CDR2 YDEGEE. CDR3 length: 14 amino acids.